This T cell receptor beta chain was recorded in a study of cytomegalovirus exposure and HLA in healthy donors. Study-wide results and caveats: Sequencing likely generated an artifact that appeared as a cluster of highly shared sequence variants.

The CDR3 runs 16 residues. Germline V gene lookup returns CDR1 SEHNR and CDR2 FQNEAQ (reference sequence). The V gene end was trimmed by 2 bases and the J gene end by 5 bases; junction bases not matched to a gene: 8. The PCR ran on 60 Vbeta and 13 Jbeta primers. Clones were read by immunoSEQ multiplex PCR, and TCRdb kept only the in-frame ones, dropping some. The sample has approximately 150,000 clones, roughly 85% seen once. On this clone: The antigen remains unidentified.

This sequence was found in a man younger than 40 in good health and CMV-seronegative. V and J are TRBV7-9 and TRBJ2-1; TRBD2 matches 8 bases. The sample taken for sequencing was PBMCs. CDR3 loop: CASSLRQTSANNEQFF. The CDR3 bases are TGTGCCAGCAGCTTACGGCAGACTAGCGCAAACAATGAGCAGTTCTTC.